This T cell receptor (beta chain) derives from a study of T cell repertoires in cytomegalovirus infection. Study context: Public TCR beta signatures were indicative of both CMV infection and a matching HLA type.

The CDR3 spans 14 residues. CDR1 and CDR2 from the germline V gene are LGHNA and YNFKEQ. The V gene lost 0 bases and the J gene lost 6 bases, with 11 bases spanning the gap. The sample holds many counts of this clonotype. A single record per CDR3 protein comes from TCRdb applying MiXCR to the reads. This sample has a few hundred thousand distinct CDR3 sequences, with 15% to 20% found just once. The sample comprised CD8+ T cells from PBMCs. This chain uses TRBV4-2 with TRBJ1-1; no clear D. The TCR was taken from a human donor in good health (CMV status not recorded). Some clones in this sample may be carry-over from other donors' samples. Written as DNA, the CDR3 is TGTGCCAGCAGCCAAGAAGCGGTTTCGCCTGAAGCTTTCTTT. It specifies CASSQEAVSPEAFF.